The entry that follows covers one T cell receptor (beta chain) sequence. This record comes from a study of blood T cell repertoires in COVID-19. V lost 0 bases and J lost 8, with 11 bases in between. This CDR3 is 13 amino acids long. Germline CDR1 reads SGHRS; CDR2 reads YFSETQ. Original analysis: The assay estimated nucleated cells by amplifying reference gene primers. Measured with immunoSEQ multiplex PCR; TCRdb has only the in-frame clones, and not every one. The D gene and trimming were derived from the DNA, and the V and J assignments and clone size from that table. The sample contains approximately 250,000 clones, 75% to 90% of which appear only once.

The sequenced sample consisted of peripheral blood. The V and J genes are TRBV5-1 and TRBJ1-2; D call uncertain. The sequence derives from a human donor in a cohort sampled during active COVID-19. The CDR3 nucleotides are TGCGCCAGCAGCTTGGAGCCTGAGCGGGGCTACACCTTC. This translates into CASSLEPERGYTF.